Shown below are 2 T cell receptor beta chains from a single sample sequenced in a study of blood T cell repertoires in COVID-19. Here immunoSEQ multiplex PCR was the method, and the copy in TCRdb shows in-frame clones only, minus some. The sample contains around 25,000 clones, approximately 86% of which appear only once. The sample consisted of peripheral blood. The receptors were sampled from a man over 45 with active COVID-19.

This chain connects TRBV7-9 to TRBJ2-7; maybe TRBD2 (5 bases). The CDR3 loop spans 14 amino acids. The germline V gene encodes CDR1 SEHNR and CDR2 FQNEAQ (reference sequence). V lost 5 bases and J 1 base, leaving 12 bases between the germline ends. CDR3: CASSVPEGSYEQYF. CDR3 coding DNA: TGTGCCAGCAGCGTCCCAGAGGGTTCCTACGAGCAGTACTTC.

The chain recombines TRBV5-1 with TRBJ2-1, with TRBD1 matching 7 bases. Trimming took 4 bases from V and 8 from J; bases not matched to a gene: 3. The CDR3 is made up of 12 amino acids. Germline V gene data show CDR1 as SGHRS and CDR2 as YFSETQ. CDR3 in DNA: TGCGCCAGCAGCAAAGGGGGCCATGAGCAGTTCTTC. This codes for CASSKGGHEQFF. Supplemented by reference TRBV5-1 and TRBJ2-1, the full variable domain reads KAGVTQTPRYLIKTRGQQVTLSCSPISGHRSVSWYQQTPGQGLQFLFEYFSETQRNKGNFPGRFSGRQFSNSRSEMNVSTLELGDSALYLCASSKGGHEQFFGPGTRLTVL.